Listed here is a single T cell receptor (beta chain). This entry is derived from a study of regulatory T cells in long-lasting Graves disease. Study-level background: The definition of persistent Graves' disease was over 5 years of antithyroid drugs with positive TSH receptor antibodies.

For TCR beta, libraries came from iRepertoire HTBI primers and Arm-PCR of CDR3 regions. TCRdb analysed the multiplex PCR reads with MiXCR anew, one entry per CDR3 protein. The sample gives 600,000 to 850,000 distinct CDR3 sequences, roughly 30% of which show up once; about 42% is in the top ten. Time point indicated: persistent/refractory GD, antithyroid drugs over 5 years with positive TRAb. RNA from PBMCs was the source of the TCR library. The TCR was taken from a female donor with Graves disease. The sequences come from peripheral blood mononuclear cells (PBMCs), collected when the disease was refractory, from a patient treated with antithyroid drugs.

In DNA form, the CDR3 reads TGTGCCAGTAGACGAGGGGAGTACACTGAAGCTTTCTTT. It codes for CASRRGEYTEAFF. This chain uses TRBV19 with TRBJ1-1, with TRBD1 as a possible D gene (5 bases). CDR3 length equals 13 residues. Germline V gives CDR1 LNHDA, CDR2 SQIVND (reference sequence). Trimming shortened V by 6 bases and J by 3 bases, and 11 bases separated the two germline ends.